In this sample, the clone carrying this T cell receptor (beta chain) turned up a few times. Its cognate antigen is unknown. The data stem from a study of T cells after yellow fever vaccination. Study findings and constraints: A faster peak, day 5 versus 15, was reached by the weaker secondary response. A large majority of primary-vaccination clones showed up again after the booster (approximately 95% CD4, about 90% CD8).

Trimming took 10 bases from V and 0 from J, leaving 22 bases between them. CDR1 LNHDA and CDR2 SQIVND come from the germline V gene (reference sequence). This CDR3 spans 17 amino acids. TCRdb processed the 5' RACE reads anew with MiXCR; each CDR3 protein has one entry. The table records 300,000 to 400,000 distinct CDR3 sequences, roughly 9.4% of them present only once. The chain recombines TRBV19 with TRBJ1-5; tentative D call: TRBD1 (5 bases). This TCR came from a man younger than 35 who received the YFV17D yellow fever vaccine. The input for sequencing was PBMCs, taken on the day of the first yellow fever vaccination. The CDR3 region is CATTNGQGRNSNQPQHF. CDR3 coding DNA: TGTGCCACCACCAACGGGCAGGGTAGGAATAGCAATCAGCCCCAGCATTTT.